This record concerns one T cell receptor beta chain sequence. Its antigen is not known. The data were obtained in a study of T cell clonotyping in hematopoietic cell transplantation. Data came from immunoSEQ multiplex PCR; TCRdb stores just in-frame clones and leaves some out. Among about 13,000 clones listed, over 75% were seen once. General study results and limits: Recipient TCR diversity dropped after transplant; expanded clonotypes rose from day 30 to 180. At the given depth, recipient repertoires were over 95% de novo clonotypes. Without cell sorting, CD4 versus CD8 contributions remain unresolved. Higher Inverse Simpson Index values in graft donor and pretransplant recipient predicted broader posttransplant TCR diversity.

Germline CDR1 reads MNHEY; CDR2 reads SMNVEV (reference sequence). The length of the CDR3 is 15 residues. V lost 3 bases to trimming and J lost 2 bases, with 14 bases between them. The chain carries TRBV27 and TRBJ2-7; D is possibly TRBD1 (7 bases). The source of this sequence is a man in his thirties or forties in good health. Some clones in this sample may be carry-over from other donors' samples. What was sequenced was peripheral blood mononuclear cells. The CDR3 DNA reads TGTGCCAGCAGTTTCTCAGGGGGGCTTCCCTACGAGCAGTACTTC. Its protein is CASSFSGGLPYEQYF.